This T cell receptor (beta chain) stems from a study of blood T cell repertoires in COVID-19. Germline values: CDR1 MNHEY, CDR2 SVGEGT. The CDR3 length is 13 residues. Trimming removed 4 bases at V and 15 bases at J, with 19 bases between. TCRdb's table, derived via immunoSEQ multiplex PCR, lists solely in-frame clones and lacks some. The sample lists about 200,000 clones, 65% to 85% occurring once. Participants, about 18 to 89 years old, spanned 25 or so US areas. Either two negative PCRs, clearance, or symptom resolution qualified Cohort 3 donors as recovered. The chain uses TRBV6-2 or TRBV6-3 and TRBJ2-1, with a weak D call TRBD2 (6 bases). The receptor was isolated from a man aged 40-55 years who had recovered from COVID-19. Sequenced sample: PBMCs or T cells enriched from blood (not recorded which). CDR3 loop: CASSFPGLTRRFF. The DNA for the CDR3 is TGTGCCAGCAGTTTCCCGGGACTGACTAGGAGGTTCTTC.